This T cell receptor beta chain was documented in a study of shared clonotypes between healthy human individuals (dated by TCRdb to 2020 to 2021). For the study in its entirety: The cohort comprised two women and a few men aged 18 to 49 years. Per donor, three plates each were used for CD4 naive and CD4 memory, two for CD8 naive, and one for CD8 memory. To estimate repertoire size and how much clonotype sharing occurs between individuals, the study deeply sequenced the blood TCR repertoires of 4 to 6 healthy adults. To increase sequencing depth and limit assay-specific biases, TCR repertoire library preparation and sequencing were carried out by different laboratories using diverse techniques. Between about 0.8 and 9.5 billion PBMCs per donor were obtained by leukapheresis. Findings and caveats that apply to the study as a whole: Estimated clonotype richness was generally larger for naive than for memory subsets. Only blood was sampled, and tissue TCR repertoires likely differ from those in blood. Compared with non-shared clonotypes, clonotypes shared by all four sorted-subset donors had higher generation probabilities. Based on pairwise subsampling, the degree of clonotype sharing among donors was expected to be affected by sequencing depth. When a few donors were compared, the shared fraction of clonotypes was approximately 5% for naive CD4, 3% to 4% for naive CD8, 2.3% for memory CD4, and 0.4% for memory CD8. The genetic and exposure-history diversity represented was limited by the small number of donors. Even with the large sequencing depth, rarefaction of the sorted-subset datasets indicated that sequencing was incomplete.

The CDR3 contains 15 residues, cysteine and phenylalanine counted. The entry retains the CDR3 DNA only, 45 bases that are in frame from base 1. Unmatched junction bases come to 6, with V trimmed by 5 bases and J by 5 bases. In the germline V gene (reference sequence), CDR1 corresponds to SEHNR and CDR2 to FQNEAQ. Using the deep immunoSEQ assay, multiplex PCR amplified TCR CDR3 regions from genomic DNA. Genomic DNA extracted from each cell subset was distributed evenly over all wells of several immunoSEQ 96-well plates, and each plate served as one replicate. Each replicate PCR for sorted subsets received about 0.2 ug genomic DNA, equal to about 30,000 T cell genomes. Purified libraries were measured with a Qubit 3.0 fluorometer, size-checked on a Bioanalyzer 2100, and measured again with the KAPA Library Quantification kit. Each immunoSEQ 96-well plate was sequenced on its own single-read 150-cycle Illumina NextSeq 550 flow cell. Per the original workflow: Because the immunoSEQ output included only junctional sequences and no quality scores, the filtering could not be the same as the filtering used for full-length reads. Sequences were annotated with PyIR, a Python wrapper for IgBLAST v1.9, and V/J genes and CDR3 were assigned using IMGT germline references. Reads with weak V/J assignments (E-value above 1e-6), missing CDR3, stop codons, out-of-frame junctions, or ambiguous translated residues were removed. V3J clonotypes were defined by identical inferred V gene, J gene, and CDR3 amino acid sequence. Percentage overlap between repertoires was calculated by dividing the number of shared unique clonotypes by the size of the smaller repertoire. RTK rarefaction, the Chao1 estimator, and Recon v2.1 estimates of unobserved clonotypes were used to assess repertoire richness. Generation probabilities for all TCRbeta clonotypes obtained by the gDNA method from a handful of donors were computed using OLGA. TCRdb carries this immuneACCESS record with in-frame sequences only. Its versions omit some clonotypes, under half of them owing to an unresolved V gene in the studies checked, with the rest unexplained. D and trimming come from the DNA, and the V and J calls and clone size come from that table. This sample has around 550,000 clones in its table, and roughly 95% of those were observed once. Over 0.095% of the sample comes from the top ten.

CD8 naive samples consisted of CD45RO-negative cells that were positively selected for CCR7, yielding a CD45RA+CCR7+ population without TemRA cells. The donors were healthy, HIV-negative adults with no recently reported acute infections or vaccinations. All donors were Caucasian adults living in Nashville, Tennessee, USA. Blood was collected by leukapheresis, and PBMCs were isolated by Ficoll-Histopaque density gradient centrifugation and then cryopreserved in liquid nitrogen vapor phase. Analytical flow cytometry was used to check the purity and quantity of each magnetically sorted T cell population. Genomic DNA was isolated from each sorted fraction and quantified by UV absorbance on a Nanodrop 2000c. On this clone: Its recognized antigen is unknown. Nothing much larger sits one base from this clone, and base qualities are not available.

This clonotype originated in a woman aged 25 to 45 in good health. Sequenced sample: naive CD8+ T cells sorted from blood. According to the study, the label for this sample's cell subset or site signals: CD45RA+CCR7+. The chain links TRBV7-9 with TRBJ2-1, with TRBD1 matching 10 junction bases. The DNA is as follows: TGTGCCAGCAGCCCGAGGACAGGGGGGAACAATGAGCAGTTCTTC. Translated, it reads CASSPRTGGNNEQFF. Joined to the reference TRBV7-9 and TRBJ2-1 proteins, this CDR3 gives the full variable domain: DTGVSQNPRHKITKRGQNVTFRCDPISEHNRLYWYRQTLGQGPEFLTYFQNEAQLEKSRLLSDRFSAERPKGSFSTLEIQRTEQGDSAMYLCASSPRTGGNNEQFFGPGTRLTVL.